The 9 T cell receptor beta chains below all came from one sample that was sequenced in a study of T-cell reconstitution after alpha-beta-depleted transplantation in children. Unique molecular identifiers were incorporated during preparation of the TCRbeta library. One entry per CDR3 protein results from TCRdb running MiXCR on the PCR reads. The sample has about 610,000 distinct CDR3 sequences, approximately 10% seen once; the top ten hold less than 4.5%. The sequences come from PBMCs from the stem cell graft donor, collected from the stem cell graft. Every receptor here comes from a human donor who donated a stem cell graft to a child with acute myeloid leukemia.

This chain joins TRBV9 and TRBJ2-5; possible D gene TRBD2, 5 bases. Germline V CDR1 and CDR2: SGDLS, YYNGEE. V was clipped by 5 bases and J by 1 base, with 9 bases between them. The CDR3 length is 13 residues. CDR3 amino acids: CASRRSGQETQYF. CDR3 DNA sequence: TGTGCCAGCAGAAGAAGCGGCCAAGAGACCCAGTACTTC.

This clonotype was detected ten times or more. The rearrangement joins TRBV20-1 to TRBJ1-1; D gene unclear. The ends were cut back, 1 base at V and 2 bases at J, with 8 bases in the middle. The CDR3 has 13 residues. Germline V lookup: CDR1 DFQATT, CDR2 SNEGSKA (reference sequence). Here the CDR3 DNA reads TGCAGTGCTAGAGTCAGTACCAACACTGAAGCTTTCTTT. It translates to CSARVSTNTEAFF.

The V call is TRBV20-1, the J call TRBJ2-3; 9 nucleotides align to TRBD2. After removal of 2 bases from V and 4 bases from J, the junction contained 13 bases not matched to a gene. The CDR3 runs to 17 residues. Germline CDR1 and CDR2: DFQATT and SNEGSKA (reference sequence). CDR3 sequence: CSARWHPGLALPDTQYF. CDR3 DNA: TGCAGTGCTAGATGGCACCCGGGACTAGCCCTCCCAGATACGCAGTATTTT.

In this sample, this clonotype turned up a few times. The chain has TRBV29-1 and TRBJ1-6, with 7 bases that match TRBD1. The germline CDR1 and CDR2 sequences are SQVTM and ANQGSEA. V shed 7 bases and J 10 bases; nucleotides not matched to a gene: 4. The CDR3 contains 11 residues. The CDR3 protein is CSAPRGSPLHF. CDR3 in DNA: TGCAGCGCCCCCAGGGGGTCACCCCTCCACTTT.

The genes are TRBV7-3 and TRBJ2-1; 10 bases are a match to TRBD2. CDR3 length: 16 amino acids. The germline V gene has CDR1 SGHTA and CDR2 FQGTGA. The ends lost 3 bases at V and 10 bases at J; junction bases unmatched: 12. As DNA, the CDR3 is TGTGCCAGCAGCTTCACAACTAGCGGGGTGGTGGAGGAGCAGTTCTTC. Residues: CASSFTTSGVVEEQFF.

This clonotype was recorded once. This rearrangement joins TRBV6-2 or TRBV6-3 to TRBJ2-2; TRBD1 might be the D (6 bases). The CDR3 extends over 14 amino acids. Germline assignment: CDR1 MNHEY and CDR2 SVGEGT. The V gene lost 5 bases and the J gene lost 5 bases, with 12 bases spanning the gap. CDR3 residues: CASSILQGTGELFF. In nucleotides, the CDR3 is TGTGCCAGCAGTATCTTACAGGGAACCGGGGAGCTGTTTTTT.

This clonotype was seen ten or more times. The chain is built from TRBV12-3 or TRBV12-4 and TRBJ1-1; the match to TRBD1 covers 7 bases. J gave up 1 base and V 6 bases, and 5 bases lay outside the gene matches. The length of the CDR3 is 14 residues. This chain's CDR3 is CASSSTGKNTEAFF. CDR3 coding DNA: TGTGCCAGCAGCTCGACAGGGAAGAACACTGAAGCTTTCTTT.

This clonotype was counted at least ten times. The chain joins TRBV7-3 to TRBJ1-1; a possible D gene is TRBD1 (5 bases). The CDR3 has 13 residues. Germline CDR1 and CDR2: SGHTA and FQGTGA. V was trimmed by 5 bases and J by 6 bases, leaving 13 bases between them. The CDR3 DNA reads TGTGCCAGCAGCCTTCAGGGACGGGCTGAAGCTTTCTTT. Its protein is CASSLQGRAEAFF.

This clonotype has a count of ten or more. This chain uses TRBV6-2 or TRBV6-3 with TRBJ2-3, with D possibly being TRBD1 (6 bases). From germline, CDR1 is MNHEY and CDR2 SVGEGT. This CDR3 has 14 residues. V shed 6 bases and J shed 0 bases, with 10 bases lying between them. The CDR3 sequence is CASRRTVSTDTQYF. The CDR3 DNA follows: TGTGCCAGCAGGCGGACAGTAAGCACAGATACGCAGTATTTT.